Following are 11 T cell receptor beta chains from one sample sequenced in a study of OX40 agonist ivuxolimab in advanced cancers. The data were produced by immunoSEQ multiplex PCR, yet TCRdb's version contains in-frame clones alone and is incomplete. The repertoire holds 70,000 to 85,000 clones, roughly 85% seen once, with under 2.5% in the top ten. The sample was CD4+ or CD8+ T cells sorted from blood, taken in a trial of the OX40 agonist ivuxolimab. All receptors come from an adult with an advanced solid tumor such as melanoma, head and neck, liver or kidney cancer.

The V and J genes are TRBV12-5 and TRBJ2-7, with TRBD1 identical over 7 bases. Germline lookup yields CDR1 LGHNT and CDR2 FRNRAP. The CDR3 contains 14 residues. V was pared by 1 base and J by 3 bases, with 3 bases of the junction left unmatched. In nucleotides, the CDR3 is TGTGCTAGTGGTTTGGGACAGGGCAACTACGAGCAGTACTTC. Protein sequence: CASGLGQGNYEQYF.

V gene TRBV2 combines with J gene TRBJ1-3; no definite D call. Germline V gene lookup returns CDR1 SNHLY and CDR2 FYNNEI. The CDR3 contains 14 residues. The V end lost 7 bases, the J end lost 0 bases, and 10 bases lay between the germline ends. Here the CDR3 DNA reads TGTGCCAGCACCGGGTTCCTCTCTGGAAACACCATATATTTT. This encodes CASTGFLSGNTIYF.

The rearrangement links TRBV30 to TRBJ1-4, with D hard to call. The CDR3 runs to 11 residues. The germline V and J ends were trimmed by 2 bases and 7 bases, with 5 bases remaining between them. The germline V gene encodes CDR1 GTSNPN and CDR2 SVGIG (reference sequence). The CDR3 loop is CAWSNIEKLFF. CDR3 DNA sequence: TGTGCCTGGAGTAATATTGAAAAACTGTTTTTT.

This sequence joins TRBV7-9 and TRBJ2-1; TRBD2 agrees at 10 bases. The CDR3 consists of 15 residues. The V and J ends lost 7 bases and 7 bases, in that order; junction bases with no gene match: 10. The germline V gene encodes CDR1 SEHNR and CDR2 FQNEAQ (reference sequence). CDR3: CASTTLAGFSNEQFF. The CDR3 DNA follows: TGTGCCAGCACCACACTAGCGGGGTTTAGTAATGAGCAGTTCTTC.

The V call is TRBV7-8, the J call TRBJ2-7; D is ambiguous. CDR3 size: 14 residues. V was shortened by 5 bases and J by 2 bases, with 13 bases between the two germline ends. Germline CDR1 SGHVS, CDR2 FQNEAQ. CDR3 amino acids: CASSQSRQTYEQYF. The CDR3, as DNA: TGTGCCAGCAGCCAAAGCCGGCAGACCTACGAGCAGTACTTC.

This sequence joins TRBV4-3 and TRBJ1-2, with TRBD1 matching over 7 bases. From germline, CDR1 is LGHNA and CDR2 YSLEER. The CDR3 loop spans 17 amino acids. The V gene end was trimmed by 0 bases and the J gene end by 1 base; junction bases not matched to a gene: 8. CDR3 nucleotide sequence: TGCGCCAGCAGCCAAGATCTCGGGACAGCAATTAACTATGGCTACACCTTC. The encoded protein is CASSQDLGTAINYGYTF.

The DNA for the CDR3 is TGTGCCAGCAGCTTCTTTACAGGGATGAACACTGAAGCTTTCTTT. Translation: CASSFFTGMNTEAFF. The chain employs TRBV7-8 and TRBJ1-1, with D possibly TRBD1 on 6 matching bases. The germline gives CDR1 SGHVS, CDR2 FQNEAQ. Trimming shortened V by 3 bases and J by 0 bases, and 11 bases separated the two germline ends. The CDR3 length is 15 residues.

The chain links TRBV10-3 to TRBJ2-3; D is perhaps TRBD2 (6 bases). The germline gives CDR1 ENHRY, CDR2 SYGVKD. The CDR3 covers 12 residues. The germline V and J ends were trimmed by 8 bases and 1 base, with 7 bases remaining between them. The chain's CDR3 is CAISSGTDTQYF. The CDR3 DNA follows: TGTGCCATCTCTAGCGGCACAGATACGCAGTATTTT.

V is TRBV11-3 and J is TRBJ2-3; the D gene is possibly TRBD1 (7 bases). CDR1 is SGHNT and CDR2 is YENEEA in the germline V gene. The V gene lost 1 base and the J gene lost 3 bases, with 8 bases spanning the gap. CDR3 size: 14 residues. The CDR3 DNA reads TGTGCCAGCAGCTTAGCAGGGGGGACAGATACGCAGTATTTT. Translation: CASSLAGGTDTQYF.

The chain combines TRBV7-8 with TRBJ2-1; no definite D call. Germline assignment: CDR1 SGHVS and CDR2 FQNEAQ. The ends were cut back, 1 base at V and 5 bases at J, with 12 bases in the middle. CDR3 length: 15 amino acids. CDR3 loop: CASSLGSGINNEQFF. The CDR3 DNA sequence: TGTGCCAGCAGCTTAGGATCTGGGATCAACAATGAGCAGTTCTTC.

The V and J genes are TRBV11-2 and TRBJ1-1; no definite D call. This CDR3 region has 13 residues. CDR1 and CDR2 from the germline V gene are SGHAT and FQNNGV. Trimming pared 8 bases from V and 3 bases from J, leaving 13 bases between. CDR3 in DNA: TGTGCCAGCGGCCCCCGGGTTGACACTGAAGCTTTCTTT. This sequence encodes CASGPRVDTEAFF.